This paragraph covers one T cell receptor (beta chain) sequence. This record belongs to a study of blood T cell repertoires in COVID-19. Study overall: The United States, Italy and Spain were the sources of the acute and convalescent COVID-19 samples. Sources were T cells, B-cell-depleted T cells, or PBMCs; the material itself was cDNA or gDNA.

In the study's own analysis: Reference gene primers were amplified, and this amplification served to estimate nucleated cell counts. Clones were sequenced by immunoSEQ multiplex PCR, and TCRdb holds only the in-frame ones, with some missing. The DNA was the basis for D and trimming; V, J and clone size are from that table. Found here are 190,000 or so clones, about 86% of them singletons; the top ten hold 0.88%. This receptor was identified in a woman aged 18-29 years who had recovered from COVID-19. Source material: peripheral blood.

CDR3 in amino acids: CASTEGTAREGFYNSPLHF. The CDR3 DNA sequence: TGTGCCAGCACTGAGGGGACCGCCCGGGAGGGCTTCTATAATTCACCCCTCCACTTT. This rearrangement joins TRBV2 to TRBJ1-6, with D maybe TRBD1 (5 bases). CDR3 length: 19 residues. Germline values: CDR1 SNHLY, CDR2 FYNNEI. V was trimmed by 7 bases and J by 3 bases, leaving 25 bases between them.